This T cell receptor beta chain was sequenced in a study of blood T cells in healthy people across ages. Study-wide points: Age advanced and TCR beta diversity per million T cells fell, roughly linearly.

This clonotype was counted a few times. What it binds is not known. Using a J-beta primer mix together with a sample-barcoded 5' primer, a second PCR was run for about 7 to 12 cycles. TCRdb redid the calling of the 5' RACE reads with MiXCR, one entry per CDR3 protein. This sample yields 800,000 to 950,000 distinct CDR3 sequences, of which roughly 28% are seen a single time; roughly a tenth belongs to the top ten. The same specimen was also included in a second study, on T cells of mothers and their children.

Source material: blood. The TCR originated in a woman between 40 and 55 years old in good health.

CDR3 bases: TGTGCCAGCAGCTTCGGAGCAGCCGGCCAGCCCCAGCATTTT. It encodes CASSFGAAGQPQHF. The chain joins TRBV5-5 to TRBJ1-5, with D unclear. The CDR3 is made up of 14 amino acids. Germline values: CDR1 SGHKS, CDR2 YYEKEE (reference sequence). Trimming took off 2 bases at V and 7 bases at J, with 13 bases between the two ends.